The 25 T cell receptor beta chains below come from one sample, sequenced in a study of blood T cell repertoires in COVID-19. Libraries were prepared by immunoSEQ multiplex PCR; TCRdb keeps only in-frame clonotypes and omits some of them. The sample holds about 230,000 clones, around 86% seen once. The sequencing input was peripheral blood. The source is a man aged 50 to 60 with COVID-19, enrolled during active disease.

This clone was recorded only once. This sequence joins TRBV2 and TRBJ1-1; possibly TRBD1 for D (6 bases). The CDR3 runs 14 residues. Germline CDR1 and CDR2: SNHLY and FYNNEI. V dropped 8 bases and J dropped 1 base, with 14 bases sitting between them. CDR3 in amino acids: CASSGQSRNTEAFF. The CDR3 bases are TGTGCCAGCTCAGGACAGTCTAGGAACACTGAAGCTTTCTTT.

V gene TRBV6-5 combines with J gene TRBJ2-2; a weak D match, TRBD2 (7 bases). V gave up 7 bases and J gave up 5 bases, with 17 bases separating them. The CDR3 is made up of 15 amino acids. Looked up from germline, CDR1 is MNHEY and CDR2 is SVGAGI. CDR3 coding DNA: TGTGCCAGCAATTTGGGAGGGGGAGGGACCGGGGAGCTGTTTTTT. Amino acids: CASNLGGGGTGELFF.

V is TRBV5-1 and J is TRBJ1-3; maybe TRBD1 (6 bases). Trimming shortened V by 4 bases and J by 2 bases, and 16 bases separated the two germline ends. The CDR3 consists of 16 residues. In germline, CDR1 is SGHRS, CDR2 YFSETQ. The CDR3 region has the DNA TGCGCCAGCAGCGCCTCTAATAACAGGGCTGGAAACACCATATATTTT. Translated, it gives CASSASNNRAGNTIYF. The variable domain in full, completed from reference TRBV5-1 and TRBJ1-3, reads KAGVTQTPRYLIKTRGQQVTLSCSPISGHRSVSWYQQTPGQGLQFLFEYFSETQRNKGNFPGRFSGRQFSNSRSEMNVSTLELGDSALYLCASSASNNRAGNTIYFGEGSWLTVV.

CDR3 nucleotide sequence: TGTGCCAGCAGCTTAGAGGCTAGCGGGGGAAAAGACAATGAGCAGTTCTTC. Translated: CASSLEASGGKDNEQFF. This chain connects TRBV7-9 to TRBJ2-1, with 10 bases matching TRBD2. Germline V lookup: CDR1 SEHNR, CDR2 FQNEAQ (reference sequence). The trim removed 1 base at V and 5 bases at J, leaving 8 bases unmatched. This CDR3 region has 17 residues.

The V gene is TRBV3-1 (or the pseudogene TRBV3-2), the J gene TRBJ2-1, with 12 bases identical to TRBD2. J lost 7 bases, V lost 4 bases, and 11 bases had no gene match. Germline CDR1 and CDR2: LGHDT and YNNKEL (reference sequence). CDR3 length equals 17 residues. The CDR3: CASSPISTSGSMNEQFF. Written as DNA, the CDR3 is TGTGCCAGCAGCCCGATATCGACTAGCGGGAGTATGAATGAGCAGTTCTTC.

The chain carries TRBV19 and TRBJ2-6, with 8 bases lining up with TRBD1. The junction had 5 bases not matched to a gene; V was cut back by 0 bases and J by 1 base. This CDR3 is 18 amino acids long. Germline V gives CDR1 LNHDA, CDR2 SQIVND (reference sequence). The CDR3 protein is CASSIDPGGGSGANVLTF. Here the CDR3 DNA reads TGTGCCAGTAGTATAGACCCAGGGGGCGGGTCTGGGGCCAACGTCCTGACTTTC.

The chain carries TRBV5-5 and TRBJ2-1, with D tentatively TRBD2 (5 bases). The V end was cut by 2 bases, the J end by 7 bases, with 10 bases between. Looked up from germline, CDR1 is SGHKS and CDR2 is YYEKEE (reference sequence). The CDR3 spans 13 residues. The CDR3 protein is CASSLITGNEQFF. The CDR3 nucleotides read TGTGCCAGCAGCTTAATTACGGGGAATGAGCAGTTCTTC.

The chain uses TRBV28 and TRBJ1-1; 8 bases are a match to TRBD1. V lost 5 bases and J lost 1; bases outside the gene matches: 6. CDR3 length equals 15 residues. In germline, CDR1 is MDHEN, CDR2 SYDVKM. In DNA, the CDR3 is TGTGCCAGCAGTAGTACCGGACAGGGGAACACTGAAGCTTTCTTT. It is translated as CASSSTGQGNTEAFF.

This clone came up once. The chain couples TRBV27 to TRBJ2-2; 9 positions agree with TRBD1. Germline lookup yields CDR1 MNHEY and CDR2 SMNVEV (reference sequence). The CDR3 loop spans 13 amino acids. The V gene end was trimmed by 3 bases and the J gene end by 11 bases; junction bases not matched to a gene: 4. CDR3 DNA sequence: TGTGCCAGCAGTTTTGTGGGACAGGGCGAGCTGTTTTTT. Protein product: CASSFVGQGELFF.

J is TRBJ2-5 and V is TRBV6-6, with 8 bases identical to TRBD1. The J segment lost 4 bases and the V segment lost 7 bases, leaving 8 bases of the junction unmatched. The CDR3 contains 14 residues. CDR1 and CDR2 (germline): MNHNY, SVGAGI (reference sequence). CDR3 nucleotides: TGTGCCAGCACTCCCAACGGACAGGGAGAGACCCAGTACTTC. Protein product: CASTPNGQGETQYF.

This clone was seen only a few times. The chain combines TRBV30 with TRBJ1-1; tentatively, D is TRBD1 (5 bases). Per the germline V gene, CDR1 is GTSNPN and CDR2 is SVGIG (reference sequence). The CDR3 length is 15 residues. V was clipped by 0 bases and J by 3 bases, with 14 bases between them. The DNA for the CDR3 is TGTGCCTGGAGTGTAACTATGCAGGGCCACACTGAAGCTTTCTTT. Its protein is CAWSVTMQGHTEAFF.

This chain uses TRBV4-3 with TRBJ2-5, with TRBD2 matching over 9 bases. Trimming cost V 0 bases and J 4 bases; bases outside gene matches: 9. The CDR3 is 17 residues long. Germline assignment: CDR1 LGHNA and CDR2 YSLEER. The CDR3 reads CASSQESRGGAPETQYF. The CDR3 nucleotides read TGCGCCAGCAGCCAAGAAAGCCGCGGGGGGGCCCCAGAGACCCAGTACTTC.

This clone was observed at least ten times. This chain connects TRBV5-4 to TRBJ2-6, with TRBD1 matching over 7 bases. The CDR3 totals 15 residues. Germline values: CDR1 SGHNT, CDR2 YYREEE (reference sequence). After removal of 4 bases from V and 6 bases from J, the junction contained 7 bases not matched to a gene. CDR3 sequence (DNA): TGTGCCAGCAGCGAGACAGGGTTTGCGGCCAACGTCCTGACTTTC. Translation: CASSETGFAANVLTF.

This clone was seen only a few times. CDR3 residues: CASSVDPAGASKQYF. CDR3 in DNA: TGTGCCAGCAGCGTAGACCCAGCGGGGGCATCGAAGCAGTACTTC. This chain links TRBV9 with TRBJ2-7, with 8 bases that match TRBD2. The CDR3 is 15 amino acids. Per germline, CDR1 SGDLS and CDR2 YYNGEE. J gave up 8 bases and V 0 bases, and 10 bases lay outside the gene matches.

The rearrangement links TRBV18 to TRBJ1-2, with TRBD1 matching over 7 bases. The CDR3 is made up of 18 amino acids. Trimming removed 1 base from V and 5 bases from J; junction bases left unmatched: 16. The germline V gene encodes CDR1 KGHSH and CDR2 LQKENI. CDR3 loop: CASSPLGTGVQSRYGYTF. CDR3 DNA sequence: TGTGCCAGCTCACCACTTGGAACAGGGGTGCAAAGCCGTTATGGCTACACCTTC.

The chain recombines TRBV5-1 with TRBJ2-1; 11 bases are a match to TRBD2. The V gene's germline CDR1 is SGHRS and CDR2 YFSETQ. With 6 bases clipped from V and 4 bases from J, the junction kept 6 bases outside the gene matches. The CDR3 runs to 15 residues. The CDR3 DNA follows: TGCGCCAGCAAGGGACTAGCGGCAACTTACAATGAGCAGTTCTTC. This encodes CASKGLAATYNEQFF.

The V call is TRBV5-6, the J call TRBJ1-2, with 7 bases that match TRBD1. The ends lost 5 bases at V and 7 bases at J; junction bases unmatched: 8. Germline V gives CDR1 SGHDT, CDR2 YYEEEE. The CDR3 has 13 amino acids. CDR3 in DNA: TGTGCCAGCAGACCGACAGGGTTCAGTGGCTACACCTTC. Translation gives CASRPTGFSGYTF.

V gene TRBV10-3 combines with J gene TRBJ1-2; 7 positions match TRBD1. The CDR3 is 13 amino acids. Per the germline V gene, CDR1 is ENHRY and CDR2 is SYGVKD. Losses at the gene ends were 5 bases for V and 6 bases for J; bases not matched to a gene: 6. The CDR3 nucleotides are TGTGCCATCAGTAATACAGGGGAGCATGGCTACACCTTC. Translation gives CAISNTGEHGYTF.

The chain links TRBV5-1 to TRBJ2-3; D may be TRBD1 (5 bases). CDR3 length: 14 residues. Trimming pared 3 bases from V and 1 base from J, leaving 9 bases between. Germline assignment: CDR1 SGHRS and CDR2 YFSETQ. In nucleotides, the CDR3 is TGCGCCAGCAGCTCGACAGACGGCACAGATACGCAGTATTTT. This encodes CASSSTDGTDTQYF. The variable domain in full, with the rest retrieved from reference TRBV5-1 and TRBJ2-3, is KAGVTQTPRYLIKTRGQQVTLSCSPISGHRSVSWYQQTPGQGLQFLFEYFSETQRNKGNFPGRFSGRQFSNSRSEMNVSTLELGDSALYLCASSSTDGTDTQYFGPGTRLTVL.

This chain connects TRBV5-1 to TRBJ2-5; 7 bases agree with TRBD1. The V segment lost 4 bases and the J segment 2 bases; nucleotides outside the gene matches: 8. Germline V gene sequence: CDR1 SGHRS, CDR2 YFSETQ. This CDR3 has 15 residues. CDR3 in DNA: TGCGCCAGCAGCGGAACGGGACAGATACAAGAGACCCAGTACTTC. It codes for CASSGTGQIQETQYF.

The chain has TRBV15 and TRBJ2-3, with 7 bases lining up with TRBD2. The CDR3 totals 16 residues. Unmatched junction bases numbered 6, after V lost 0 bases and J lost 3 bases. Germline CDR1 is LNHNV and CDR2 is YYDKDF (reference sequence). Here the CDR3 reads CATSRDLAEGTDTQYF. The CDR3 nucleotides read TGTGCCACCAGCAGAGATCTAGCGGAGGGTACAGATACGCAGTATTTT.

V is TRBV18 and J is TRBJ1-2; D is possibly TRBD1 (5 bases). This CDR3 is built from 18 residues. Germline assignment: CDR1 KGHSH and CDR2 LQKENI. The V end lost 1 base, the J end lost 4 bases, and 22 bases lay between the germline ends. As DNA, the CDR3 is TGTGCCAGCTCACCACTGGATCGGGGGACCCGAAAATTCTATGGCTACACCTTC. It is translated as CASSPLDRGTRKFYGYTF.

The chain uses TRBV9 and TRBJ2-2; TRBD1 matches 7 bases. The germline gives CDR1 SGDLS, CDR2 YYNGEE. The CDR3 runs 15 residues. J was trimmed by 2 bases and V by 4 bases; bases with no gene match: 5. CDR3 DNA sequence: TGTGCCAGCAGCCCTGGGACAGTTAACACCGGGGAGCTGTTTTTT. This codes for CASSPGTVNTGELFF.

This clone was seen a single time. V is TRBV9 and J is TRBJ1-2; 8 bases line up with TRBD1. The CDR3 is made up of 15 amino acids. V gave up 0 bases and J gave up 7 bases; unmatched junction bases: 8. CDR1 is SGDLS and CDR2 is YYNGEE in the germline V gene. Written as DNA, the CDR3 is TGTGCCAGCAGCGTAGAAGGTTCGACAGGGGTTGGCTACACCTTC. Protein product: CASSVEGSTGVGYTF.

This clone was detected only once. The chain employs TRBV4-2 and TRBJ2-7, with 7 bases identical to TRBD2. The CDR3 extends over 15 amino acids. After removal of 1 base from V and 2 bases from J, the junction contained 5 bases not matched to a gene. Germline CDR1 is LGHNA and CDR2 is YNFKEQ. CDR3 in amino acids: CASSQAAGLTYEQYF. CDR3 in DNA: TGTGCCAGCAGCCAAGCAGCGGGATTGACCTACGAGCAGTACTTC.